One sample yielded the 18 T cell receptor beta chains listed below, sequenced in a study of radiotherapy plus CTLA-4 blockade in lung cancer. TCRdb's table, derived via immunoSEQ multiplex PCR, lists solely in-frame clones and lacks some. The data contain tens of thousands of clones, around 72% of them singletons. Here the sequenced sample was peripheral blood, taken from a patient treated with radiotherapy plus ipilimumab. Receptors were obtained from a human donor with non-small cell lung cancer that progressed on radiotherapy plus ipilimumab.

DNA for the CDR3: TGCGCCAGCAGCTTGGAAGGGCGACAAGAGACCCAGTACTTC. Translating it yields CASSLEGRQETQYF. This chain connects TRBV5-1 to TRBJ2-5, with unresolved D. Germline lookup yields CDR1 SGHRS and CDR2 YFSETQ. The V end lost 0 bases, the J end lost 2 bases, and 8 bases lay between the germline ends. CDR3 size: 14 residues. The whole variable domain, remainder taken from reference TRBV5-1 and TRBJ2-5, is KAGVTQTPRYLIKTRGQQVTLSCSPISGHRSVSWYQQTPGQGLQFLFEYFSETQRNKGNFPGRFSGRQFSNSRSEMNVSTLELGDSALYLCASSLEGRQETQYFGPGTRLLVL.

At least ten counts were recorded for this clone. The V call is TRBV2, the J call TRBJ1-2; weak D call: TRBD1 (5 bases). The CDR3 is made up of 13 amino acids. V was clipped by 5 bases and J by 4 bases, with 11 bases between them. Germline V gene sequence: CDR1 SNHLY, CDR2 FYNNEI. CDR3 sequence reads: CASSPQVSYGYTF. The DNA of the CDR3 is TGTGCCAGCAGTCCACAGGTATCCTATGGCTACACCTTC.

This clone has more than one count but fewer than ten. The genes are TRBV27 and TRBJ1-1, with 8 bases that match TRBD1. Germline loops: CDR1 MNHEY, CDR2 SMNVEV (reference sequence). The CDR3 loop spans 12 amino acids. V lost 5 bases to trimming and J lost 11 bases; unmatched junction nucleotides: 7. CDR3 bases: TGTGCCAGCAGTCTCCGGACAGGGATGGCTTTCTTT. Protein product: CASSLRTGMAFF.

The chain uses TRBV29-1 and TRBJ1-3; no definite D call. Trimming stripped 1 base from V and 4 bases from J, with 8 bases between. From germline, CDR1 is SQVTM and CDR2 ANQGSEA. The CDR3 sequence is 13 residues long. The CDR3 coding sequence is TGCAGCGTTGAAGTCTTAACAGGAAACACCATATATTTT. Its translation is CSVEVLTGNTIYF.

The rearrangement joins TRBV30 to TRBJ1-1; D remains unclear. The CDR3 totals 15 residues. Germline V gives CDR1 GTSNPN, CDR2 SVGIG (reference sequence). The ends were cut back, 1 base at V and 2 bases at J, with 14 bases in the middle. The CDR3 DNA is TGTGCCTGGAGTGCACACCCGACATCTAACACTGAAGCTTTCTTT. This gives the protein CAWSAHPTSNTEAFF.

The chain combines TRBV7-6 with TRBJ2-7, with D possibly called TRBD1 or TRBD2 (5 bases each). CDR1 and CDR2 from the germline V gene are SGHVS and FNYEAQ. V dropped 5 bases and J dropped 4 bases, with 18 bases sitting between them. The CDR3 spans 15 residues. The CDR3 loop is CASSPRELGLYEQYF. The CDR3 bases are TGTGCCAGCAGCCCCAGGGAGCTGGGGTTATACGAGCAGTACTTC.

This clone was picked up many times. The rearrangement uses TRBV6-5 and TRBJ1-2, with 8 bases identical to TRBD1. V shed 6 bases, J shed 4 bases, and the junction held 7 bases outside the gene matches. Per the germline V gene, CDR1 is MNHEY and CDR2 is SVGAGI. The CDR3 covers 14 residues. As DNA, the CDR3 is TGTGCCAGCAGCCCCGACAGGGGCGGCTATGGCTACACCTTC. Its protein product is CASSPDRGGYGYTF.

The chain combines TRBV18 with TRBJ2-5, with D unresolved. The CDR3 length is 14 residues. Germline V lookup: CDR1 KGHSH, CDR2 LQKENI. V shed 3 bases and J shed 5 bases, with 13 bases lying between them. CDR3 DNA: TGTGCCAGCTCACCCTTTTCTGGAGAGGAGACCCAGTACTTC. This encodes CASSPFSGEETQYF.

The CDR3 loop is CASSITGIAYEQYF. The CDR3 DNA follows: TGTGCCAGTAGTATAACAGGGATTGCCTACGAGCAGTACTTC. The genes are TRBV19 and TRBJ2-7; TRBD1 might be the D (6 bases). V was trimmed by 2 bases and J by 2 bases, leaving 10 bases between them. The germline V gene has CDR1 LNHDA and CDR2 SQIVND (reference sequence). This CDR3 is 14 amino acids long.

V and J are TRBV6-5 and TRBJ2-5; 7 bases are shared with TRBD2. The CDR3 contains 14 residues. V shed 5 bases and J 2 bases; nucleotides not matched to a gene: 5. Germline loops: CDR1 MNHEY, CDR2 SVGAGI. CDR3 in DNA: TGTGCCAGCAGTCCCGGGCGGGGGCAAGAGACCCAGTACTTC. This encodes CASSPGRGQETQYF.

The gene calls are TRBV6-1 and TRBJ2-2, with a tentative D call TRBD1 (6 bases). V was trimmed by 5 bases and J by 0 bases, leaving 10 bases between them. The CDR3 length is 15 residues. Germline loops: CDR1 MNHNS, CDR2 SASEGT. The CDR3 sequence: CASSPGQANTGELFF. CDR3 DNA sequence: TGTGCCAGCAGTCCGGGACAAGCGAACACCGGGGAGCTGTTTTTT.

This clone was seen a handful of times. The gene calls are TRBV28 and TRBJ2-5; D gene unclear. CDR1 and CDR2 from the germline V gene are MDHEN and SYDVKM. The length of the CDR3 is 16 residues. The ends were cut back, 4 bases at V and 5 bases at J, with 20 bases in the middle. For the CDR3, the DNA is TGTGCCAGCAGTTCCTCCCGGACGGTCTTGGGGGAGACCCAGTACTTC. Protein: CASSSSRTVLGETQYF. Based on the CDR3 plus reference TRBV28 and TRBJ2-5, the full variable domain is DVKVTQSSRYLVKRTGEKVFLECVQDMDHENMFWYRQDPGLGLRLIYFSYDVKMKEKGDIPEGYSVSREKKERFSLILESASTNQTSMYLCASSSSRTVLGETQYFGPGTRLLVL.

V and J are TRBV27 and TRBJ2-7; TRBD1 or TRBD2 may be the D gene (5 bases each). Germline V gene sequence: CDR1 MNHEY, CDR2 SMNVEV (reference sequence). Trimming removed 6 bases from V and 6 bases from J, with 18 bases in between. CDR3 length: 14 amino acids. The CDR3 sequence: CASSQDEGLGEQYF. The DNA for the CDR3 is TGTGCCAGCAGCCAAGATGAGGGGCTCGGCGAGCAGTACTTC.

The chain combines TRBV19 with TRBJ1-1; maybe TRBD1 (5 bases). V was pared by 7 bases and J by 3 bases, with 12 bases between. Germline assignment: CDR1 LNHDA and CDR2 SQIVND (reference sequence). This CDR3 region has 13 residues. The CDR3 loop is CASTPGSYTEAFF. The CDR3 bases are TGTGCCAGTACCCCAGGGTCTTACACTGAAGCTTTCTTT.

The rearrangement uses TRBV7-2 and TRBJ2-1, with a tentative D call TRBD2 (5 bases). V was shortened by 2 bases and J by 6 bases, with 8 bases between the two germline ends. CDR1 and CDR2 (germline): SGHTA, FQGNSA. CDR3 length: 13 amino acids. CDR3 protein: CASSLSGVNEQFF. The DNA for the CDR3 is TGTGCCAGCAGCTTATCCGGGGTCAATGAGCAGTTCTTC.

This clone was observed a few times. CDR3 protein: CASSLYAGKGASRGNTIYF. The CDR3 coding sequence is TGTGCCAGCAGCCTCTACGCCGGGAAAGGGGCGAGTAGGGGAAACACCATATATTTT. The V gene is TRBV5-5, the J gene TRBJ1-3; possible D gene TRBD1, 5 bases. Trimming pared 4 bases from V and 4 bases from J, leaving 27 bases between. The CDR3 length is 19 residues. Per the germline V gene, CDR1 is SGHKS and CDR2 is YYEKEE (reference sequence).

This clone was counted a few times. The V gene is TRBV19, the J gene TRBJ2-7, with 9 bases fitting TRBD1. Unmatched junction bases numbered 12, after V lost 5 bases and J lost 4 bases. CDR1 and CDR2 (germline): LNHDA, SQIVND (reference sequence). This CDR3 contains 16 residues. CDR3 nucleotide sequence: TGTGCCAGTAGTCTCCATCCCGGGACAGGGTATTACGAGCAGTACTTC. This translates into CASSLHPGTGYYEQYF.

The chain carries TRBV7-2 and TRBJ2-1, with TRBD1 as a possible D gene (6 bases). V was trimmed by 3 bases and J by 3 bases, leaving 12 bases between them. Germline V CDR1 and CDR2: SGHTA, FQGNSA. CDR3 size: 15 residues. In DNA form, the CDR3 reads TGTGCCAGCAGCTTGGGGGCCTCGATCTACAATGAGCAGTTCTTC. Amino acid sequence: CASSLGASIYNEQFF.